These T cell receptor beta chains were read from a single sample in a study of blood T cell repertoires in COVID-19. TCRdb keeps only in-frame clones here, not all; method: immunoSEQ multiplex PCR. The sample contains around 300,000 clones, approximately 93% of which appear only once. Material for sequencing was peripheral blood. The receptor source for this set is a woman in her twenties or thirties with COVID-19, enrolled during active disease. CDR3s include the opening cysteine and the closing phenylalanine or tryptophan. The D gene is left open where the match is weak. The listing skips clone size in some rows; elsewhere it reads once, few, many or a size class.

d_gene: TRBD1
v_gene: TRBV6-6
j_gene: TRBJ1-2
abundance: -
CDR3aa: CASSSGTGFGGYTF
CDR3nt: TGTGCCAGCAGTTCGGGGACAGGGTTTGGGGGCTACACCTTC

d_gene: TRBD1
v_gene: TRBV19
j_gene: TRBJ1-3
abundance: -
CDR3aa: CASGAGGAMKWTGNTIYF
CDR3nt: TGTGCCAGTGGGGCAGGGGGCGCGATGAAATGGACTGGAAACACCATATATTTT

d_gene: -
v_gene: TRBV11-3
j_gene: TRBJ1-6
abundance: -
CDR3aa: CARGRGSYNSPLHF
CDR3nt: TGTGCCAGAGGTCGGGGCTCCTATAATTCACCCCTCCACTTT

d_gene: -
v_gene: TRBV5-5
j_gene: TRBJ1-2
abundance: -
CDR3aa: CASSWGEGRYGYTF
CDR3nt: TGTGCCAGCAGCTGGGGGGAGGGCCGCTATGGCTACACCTTC

d_gene: -
v_gene: TRBV6-5
j_gene: TRBJ2-7
abundance: -
CDR3aa: CASSYSSEGDEQYF
CDR3nt: TGTGCCAGCAGTTACTCTTCGGAGGGCGACGAGCAGTACTTC

d_gene: -
v_gene: TRBV2
j_gene: TRBJ2-7
abundance: -
CDR3aa: CASSRGPSSYEQYF
CDR3nt: TGTGCCAGCTCAAGGGGTCCCTCCTCCTACGAGCAGTACTTC

d_gene: -
v_gene: TRBV29-1
j_gene: TRBJ2-5
abundance: once
CDR3aa: CTGQGQETQYF
CDR3nt: TGCACCGGCCAGGGTCAAGAGACCCAGTACTTC

d_gene: TRBD1
v_gene: TRBV28
j_gene: TRBJ1-2
abundance: -
CDR3aa: CASSTTGIGYTF
CDR3nt: TGTGCCAGCAGCACGACAGGGATTGGCTACACCTTC

d_gene: -
v_gene: TRBV29-1
j_gene: TRBJ1-1
abundance: -
CDR3aa: CSVGAVTVNTEAFF
CDR3nt: TGCAGCGTTGGGGCGGTGACAGTGAACACTGAAGCTTTCTTT

d_gene: TRBD1
v_gene: TRBV30
j_gene: TRBJ1-5
abundance: -
CDR3aa: CAWSLRTGGTQPQHF
CDR3nt: TGTGCCTGGAGTCTTCGGACAGGGGGCACTCAGCCCCAGCATTTT

d_gene: TRBD2
v_gene: TRBV27
j_gene: TRBJ2-7
abundance: once
CDR3aa: CASSPEAGLTYEQYF
CDR3nt: TGTGCCAGCAGCCCAGAGGCGGGACTAACCTACGAGCAGTACTTC

d_gene: TRBD1
v_gene: TRBV6-2/TRBV6-3
j_gene: TRBJ1-5
abundance: few
CDR3aa: CASSQPFAGQGFPNQPQHF
CDR3nt: TGTGCCAGCAGCCAACCCTTCGCGGGACAGGGTTTCCCGAATCAGCCCCAGCATTTT

d_gene: -
v_gene: TRBV25-1
j_gene: TRBJ1-2
abundance: -
CDR3aa: CASKGPPYGYTF
CDR3nt: TGTGCCAGCAAGGGGCCCCCCTATGGCTACACCTTC

d_gene: -
v_gene: TRBV12-3/TRBV12-4
j_gene: TRBJ1-2
abundance: -
CDR3aa: CASNQHNYGYTF
CDR3nt: TGTGCCAGCAATCAACACAACTATGGCTACACCTTC

d_gene: -
v_gene: TRBV21-1
j_gene: TRBJ1-4
abundance: -
CDR3aa: CASSDTGNEKLFF
CDR3nt: TGTGCCAGCAGCGATACAGGGAATGAAAAACTGTTTTTT

d_gene: TRBD2
v_gene: TRBV15
j_gene: TRBJ2-3
abundance: few
CDR3aa: CAVRGGNPTDTQYF
CDR3nt: TGTGCCGTACGGGGGGGAAACCCCACAGATACGCAGTATTTT

d_gene: TRBD2
v_gene: TRBV7-9
j_gene: TRBJ2-7
abundance: -
CDR3aa: CASSPGTSGADEQYF
CDR3nt: TGTGCCAGCAGCCCTGGGACTAGCGGGGCTGACGAGCAGTACTTC

d_gene: -
v_gene: TRBV12-2
j_gene: TRBJ2-7
abundance: -
CDR3aa: CASRPRGQGSSYEQYF
CDR3nt: TGTGCAAGTCGCCCAAGGGGACAGGGGAGTTCGTACGAGCAGTACTTC

d_gene: TRBD2
v_gene: TRBV5-4
j_gene: TRBJ2-1
abundance: -
CDR3aa: CASSLGSLAGRTEQFF
CDR3nt: TGTGCCAGCAGCTTGGGTTCGCTAGCGGGAAGGACTGAGCAGTTCTTC

d_gene: -
v_gene: TRBV28
j_gene: TRBJ1-4
abundance: -
CDR3aa: CASSSRKLFF
CDR3nt: TGTGCCAGCAGTAGCCGGAAACTGTTTTTT

d_gene: TRBD1
v_gene: TRBV28
j_gene: TRBJ1-2
abundance: -
CDR3aa: CASVDRGRGYTF
CDR3nt: TGTGCCAGCGTGGACAGGGGCCGGGGCTACACCTTC

d_gene: TRBD1
v_gene: TRBV6-2/TRBV6-3
j_gene: TRBJ1-6
abundance: -
CDR3aa: CASSYSTGEGSPLHF
CDR3nt: TGTGCCAGCAGTTACTCTACAGGGGAAGGATCACCCCTCCACTTT

d_gene: -
v_gene: TRBV19
j_gene: TRBJ1-3
abundance: -
CDR3aa: CASSTPRTASGNTIYF
CDR3nt: TGTGCCAGTAGTACCCCCAGGACAGCGTCTGGAAACACCATATATTTT

d_gene: TRBD1
v_gene: TRBV29-1
j_gene: TRBJ2-3
abundance: -
CDR3aa: CSVEDRVVTDTQYF
CDR3nt: TGCAGCGTTGAGGACAGGGTAGTGACAGATACGCAGTATTTT

d_gene: TRBD1
v_gene: TRBV30
j_gene: TRBJ2-7
abundance: -
CDR3aa: CAWRGQGRGIEQYF
CDR3nt: TGTGCCTGGAGGGGTCAGGGCAGGGGGATCGAGCAGTACTTC

d_gene: TRBD1
v_gene: TRBV19
j_gene: TRBJ2-2
abundance: -
CDR3aa: CASSIGGRGLTGELFF
CDR3nt: TGTGCCAGTAGTATAGGGGGCAGGGGGCTAACCGGGGAGCTGTTTTTT

d_gene: -
v_gene: TRBV19
j_gene: TRBJ2-2
abundance: -
CDR3aa: CASKTLLQLGGTGELFF
CDR3nt: TGTGCCAGTAAAACCCTACTACAATTAGGGGGCACCGGGGAGCTGTTTTTT

d_gene: -
v_gene: TRBV3-1/TRBV3-2
j_gene: TRBJ2-6
abundance: -
CDR3aa: CASRKGVSGANVLTF
CDR3nt: TGTGCCAGCAGAAAGGGGGTCTCTGGGGCCAACGTCCTGACTTTC

d_gene: TRBD1
v_gene: TRBV19
j_gene: TRBJ2-2
abundance: -
CDR3aa: CASSFRQGTGGELFF
CDR3nt: TGTGCCAGTAGTTTCCGACAGGGGACGGGCGGGGAGCTGTTTTTT

d_gene: -
v_gene: TRBV14
j_gene: TRBJ1-2
abundance: -
CDR3aa: CASSQGLHGYTF
CDR3nt: TGTGCCAGCAGCCAGGGCCTTCATGGCTACACCTTC

d_gene: -
v_gene: TRBV12-5
j_gene: TRBJ2-1
abundance: once
CDR3aa: CASGLVSQTVAYNEQFF
CDR3nt: TGTGCTAGTGGTTTGGTATCCCAGACAGTGGCCTACAATGAGCAGTTCTTC

d_gene: TRBD1
v_gene: TRBV29-1
j_gene: TRBJ1-4
abundance: -
CDR3aa: CSGTGGEKLFF
CDR3nt: TGCAGCGGGACAGGGGGCGAAAAACTGTTTTTT

d_gene: TRBD1
v_gene: TRBV6-5
j_gene: TRBJ1-1
abundance: once
CDR3aa: CASSRTGGTTEAFF
CDR3nt: TGTGCCAGCAGTAGAACAGGGGGCACCACTGAAGCTTTCTTT

d_gene: TRBD2
v_gene: TRBV5-4
j_gene: TRBJ2-3
abundance: -
CDR3aa: CASSSPTSGVGTDTQYF
CDR3nt: TGTGCCAGCAGCTCACCGACTAGCGGGGTGGGCACAGATACGCAGTATTTT

d_gene: -
v_gene: TRBV29-1
j_gene: TRBJ2-7
abundance: -
CDR3aa: CSVSGSYEQYF
CDR3nt: TGCAGCGTCTCGGGTTCCTACGAGCAGTACTTC

d_gene: TRBD1
v_gene: TRBV5-4
j_gene: TRBJ2-5
abundance: -
CDR3aa: CASSPAGTGGPQYF
CDR3nt: TGTGCCAGCAGCCCGGCCGGGACAGGGGGCCCCCAGTACTTC

d_gene: TRBD1
v_gene: TRBV11-2
j_gene: TRBJ2-7
abundance: -
CDR3aa: CASSAGQGPLDEQYF
CDR3nt: TGTGCCAGCAGCGCCGGACAGGGGCCGCTCGACGAGCAGTACTTC

d_gene: -
v_gene: TRBV5-1
j_gene: TRBJ2-3
abundance: -
CDR3aa: CASSLQGVGADTQYF
CDR3nt: TGCGCCAGCAGCTTACAGGGAGTAGGGGCAGATACGCAGTATTTT

d_gene: -
v_gene: TRBV10-2
j_gene: TRBJ1-5
abundance: -
CDR3aa: CASSEDTLFEPQHF
CDR3nt: TGCGCCAGCAGTGAGGACACCCTTTTTGAGCCCCAGCATTTT

d_gene: -
v_gene: TRBV25-1
j_gene: TRBJ1-4
abundance: -
CDR3aa: CASSAGVDEKLFF
CDR3nt: TGTGCCAGCAGTGCAGGGGTGGATGAAAAACTGTTTTTT

d_gene: TRBD1
v_gene: TRBV19
j_gene: TRBJ1-6
abundance: once
CDR3aa: CASMEGTGVNSPLHF
CDR3nt: TGTGCCAGTATGGAGGGCACAGGGGTTAATTCACCCCTCCACTTT

d_gene: TRBD2
v_gene: TRBV29-1
j_gene: TRBJ2-1
abundance: -
CDR3aa: CSVDVAGVWDEQFF
CDR3nt: TGCAGCGTTGATGTAGCGGGAGTTTGGGATGAGCAGTTCTTC

d_gene: -
v_gene: TRBV5-4
j_gene: TRBJ1-2
abundance: -
CDR3aa: CASSSFLTGNYGYTF
CDR3nt: TGTGCCAGCAGCTCTTTTCTTACAGGAAACTATGGCTACACCTTC

d_gene: -
v_gene: TRBV27
j_gene: TRBJ2-5
abundance: -
CDR3aa: CASCSRGETQYF
CDR3nt: TGTGCCAGTTGTTCGAGGGGGGAGACCCAGTACTTC

d_gene: -
v_gene: TRBV5-8
j_gene: TRBJ1-4
abundance: -
CDR3aa: CASSWGGRGEKLFF
CDR3nt: TGTGCCAGCAGCTGGGGAGGGAGAGGTGAAAAACTGTTTTTT